This T cell receptor (beta chain) was profiled in a study of cytomegalovirus exposure and HLA in healthy donors. V was clipped by 4 bases and J by 5 bases; unmatched bases: 12. CDR3 size: 17 residues. Germline-derived CDR1 and CDR2 are SGHNT and YYREEE (reference sequence). The PCR made use of 60 Vbeta and 13 Jbeta primers. Original data processing: About 11 million of roughly 81 million unique TCR beta chains were shared, per a later count. TCRdb keeps only in-frame clones here, not all; method: immunoSEQ multiplex PCR. V, J and clone size are taken as reported in that table, and D and trimming were inferred from the DNA itself. The table includes about 170,000 clones, approximately 75% detected once. About this clone itself: Its target is not known.

Study-level findings and limits: Researchers catalogued over 150 TCR beta chains as cytomegalovirus-associated. Presence/absence analyses took donor sequencing depth as roughly uniform.

The TCR originated in a girl aged 10 to 17 in good health and CMV-seronegative. The genes are TRBV5-4 and TRBJ2-3; 11 bases match TRBD2. The specimen sequenced was PBMCs. In nucleotides, the CDR3 is TGTGCCAGCAGCCGTCTGGGGACTAGCGGCGAACTAGATACGCAGTATTTT. Amino acid sequence: CASSRLGTSGELDTQYF.